A single sample gave rise to the 11 T cell receptor beta chains below, sequenced in a study of blood T cell repertoires in COVID-19. Using immunoSEQ multiplex PCR, the repertoire was profiled, and TCRdb retains in-frame clones only, with some absent. Counted here are tens of thousands of clones, 87% occurring once; the ten biggest clones make up around 10%. Sequenced material: peripheral blood. These receptors all come from a human donor in a cohort sampled during active COVID-19.

The chain combines TRBV18 with TRBJ1-2; 10 bases agree with TRBD1. This CDR3 has 16 residues. Trimming at V came to 3 bases and at J to 1 base, leaving 5 bases not matched to a gene. Germline loops: CDR1 KGHSH, CDR2 LQKENI. The CDR3 loop reads CASSPAGTGVNYGYTF. CDR3 nucleotide sequence: TGTGCCAGCTCACCCGCCGGGACAGGGGTTAACTATGGCTACACCTTC.

This sequence joins TRBV2 and TRBJ1-1; D might be TRBD1 (6 bases). Germline V gene sequence: CDR1 SNHLY, CDR2 FYNNEI. The CDR3 length is 11 residues. Trimming removed 9 bases from V and 4 bases from J, with 9 bases in between. CDR3 amino acids: CARDSGTEAFF. The CDR3 DNA is TGTGCCAGGGACAGTGGCACTGAAGCTTTCTTT.

The rearrangement uses TRBV3-1 (or the pseudogene TRBV3-2) and TRBJ2-3; D gene ambiguous. Trimming cost V 3 bases and J 4 bases, with 5 bases left between them. CDR1 is LGHDT and CDR2 is YNNKEL in the germline V gene (reference sequence). The CDR3 spans 12 residues. The CDR3 protein is CASSHSADTQYF. In nucleotides, the CDR3 is TGTGCCAGCAGCCATTCAGCAGATACGCAGTATTTT.

The rearrangement uses TRBV29-1 and TRBJ1-1, with TRBD1 matching over 10 bases. The V gene end was trimmed by 0 bases and the J gene end by 5 bases; junction bases not matched to a gene: 18. CDR3 size: 19 residues. CDR1 is SQVTM, CDR2 ANQGSEA, per germline. Here the CDR3 reads CSVEDRDWTGGAMRTEAFF. CDR3 in DNA: TGCAGCGTTGAAGATCGGGACTGGACAGGGGGTGCGATGAGGACTGAAGCTTTCTTT.

The chain links TRBV5-4 to TRBJ2-5; 12 bases agree with TRBD2. V trimming: 1 base; J trimming: 5 bases; junction bases outside the gene matches: 9. This CDR3 has 17 residues. Looked up from germline, CDR1 is SGHNT and CDR2 is YYREEE (reference sequence). In nucleotides, the CDR3 is TGTGCCAGCAGCTTGAGGAAACTAGCGGGGGGAGTGGAGACCCAGTACTTC. It is translated as CASSLRKLAGGVETQYF.

This clone has a single count. The chain combines TRBV6-5 with TRBJ2-3, with D possibly being TRBD2 (5 bases). Trimming left V 6 bases short and J 0 bases short, with 13 bases between. The length of the CDR3 is 15 residues. Germline V lookup: CDR1 MNHEY, CDR2 SVGAGI. CDR3 nucleotides: TGTGCCAGCAGGACTGGAGGATCCAGCACAGATACGCAGTATTTT. Its protein product is CASRTGGSSTDTQYF.

CDR3 protein: CASSQLAGQETQYF. CDR3 sequence (DNA): TGCGCCAGCAGCCAATTGGCGGGACAAGAGACCCAGTACTTC. The chain joins TRBV4-1 to TRBJ2-5; maybe TRBD2 (6 bases). Trimming removed 2 bases from V and 2 bases from J, with 9 bases in between. Germline assignment: CDR1 MGHRA and CDR2 YSYEKL. This CDR3 is 14 amino acids long.

The rearrangement links TRBV5-1 to TRBJ2-3; the D gene is possibly TRBD2 (6 bases). Per the germline V gene, CDR1 is SGHRS and CDR2 is YFSETQ. The CDR3 runs 13 residues. V was cut by 6 bases and J by 6 bases, with 14 bases left in between. The CDR3 protein is CASTGLEGDTQYF. The DNA of the CDR3 is TGCGCCAGCACCGGACTGGAGGGCGATACGCAGTATTTT.

The chain couples TRBV2 to TRBJ1-4; 10 bases fit TRBD1. The V and J ends lost 8 bases and 7 bases, in that order; junction bases with no gene match: 19. Germline lookup yields CDR1 SNHLY and CDR2 FYNNEI. The CDR3 is 18 residues long. CDR3 in amino acids: CASRVPGQGLYSGEKLFF. The CDR3 DNA sequence: TGTGCCAGCCGGGTCCCGGGACAGGGGCTATATAGCGGTGAAAAACTGTTTTTT.

The DNA of the CDR3 is TGTGCCTGGAGGAAGGACAGGGGGCAGGGGGCTTTCTTT. This gives the protein CAWRKDRGQGAFF. This sequence joins TRBV30 and TRBJ1-1; the match to TRBD1 covers 11 bases. Trimming at V came to 3 bases and at J to 11 bases, leaving 8 bases not matched to a gene. Germline V gives CDR1 GTSNPN, CDR2 SVGIG (reference sequence). The CDR3 is 13 amino acids.

This sequence joins TRBV5-1 and TRBJ2-3; TRBD1 matches at 7 bases. V was pared by 0 bases and J by 4 bases, with 5 bases of the junction left unmatched. Per the germline V gene, CDR1 is SGHRS and CDR2 is YFSETQ. The CDR3 runs to 15 residues. DNA of the CDR3: TGCGCCAGCAGCTTGGACAGGGGTGGCGCAGATACGCAGTATTTT. Encoded protein: CASSLDRGGADTQYF.